This entry lists 7 T cell receptor beta chains sequenced from one sample in a study of blood T cell repertoires in COVID-19. Method: immunoSEQ multiplex PCR; TCRdb's copy keeps in-frame clones and lacks some. The table has about 90,000 clones, approximately 86% seen once. The specimen sequenced was peripheral blood. All receptors come from a man of 80 years or more with active or convalescent COVID-19.

This clone was detected only a few times. The chain recombines TRBV9 with TRBJ2-7; TRBD1 might be the D (6 bases). With 2 bases removed from V and 0 bases from J, the gap between germline ends came to 9 bases. The CDR3 covers 14 residues. Germline CDR1 is SGDLS and CDR2 is YYNGEE. The CDR3 DNA reads as TGTGCCAGCAGCGTTACAGGGAACTCCTACGAGCAGTACTTC. Translated, it gives CASSVTGNSYEQYF.

The chain joins TRBV2 to TRBJ2-1, with 11 bases lining up with TRBD2. J gave up 0 bases and V 4 bases, and 14 bases lay outside the gene matches. The CDR3 is 20 residues long. Germline-derived CDR1 and CDR2 are SNHLY and FYNNEI. The CDR3 loop is CASSGWASGRPSGSYNEQFF. The CDR3 nucleotides are TGTGCCAGCAGTGGATGGGCTAGCGGGAGGCCCTCGGGCTCCTACAATGAGCAGTTCTTC.

The chain uses TRBV3-1 (or the pseudogene TRBV3-2) and TRBJ1-1, with TRBD1 matching 7 bases. The germline V gene has CDR1 LGHDT and CDR2 YNNKEL (reference sequence). J lost 4 bases, V lost 3 bases, and 5 bases had no gene match. The CDR3 spans 14 residues. The CDR3 DNA sequence: TGTGCCAGCAGCCAGGGACAGCCATCCACTGAAGCTTTCTTT. This translates into CASSQGQPSTEAFF.

V and J are TRBV2 and TRBJ2-1; TRBD2 matches at 8 bases. Germline CDR1 reads SNHLY; CDR2 reads FYNNEI. V was clipped by 3 bases and J by 8 bases; unmatched bases: 9. The CDR3 sequence is 15 residues long. In DNA, the CDR3 is TGTGCCAGCAGTGATCCAGCGGGAGTGGTCGATGAGCAGTTCTTC. Encoded protein: CASSDPAGVVDEQFF.

The rearrangement links TRBV7-9 to TRBJ2-5; 11 bases match TRBD1. From germline, CDR1 is SEHNR and CDR2 FQNEAQ (reference sequence). The CDR3 consists of 14 residues. The V gene end was trimmed by 3 bases and the J gene end by 4 bases; junction bases not matched to a gene: 1. CDR3 loop: CASSLGQGVETQYF. The CDR3 bases are TGTGCCAGCAGCTTGGGACAGGGGGTAGAGACCCAGTACTTC.

In this sample, this clone turned up once. The chain is built from TRBV12-3 or TRBV12-4 and TRBJ1-1; D is possibly TRBD1 (5 bases). V shed 5 bases and J shed 0 bases, with 7 bases lying between them. The CDR3 has 13 amino acids. CDR3 nucleotides: TGTGCCAGCAGTACGACAGTGAACACTGAAGCTTTCTTT. Translation gives CASSTTVNTEAFF.

This sequence joins TRBV4-3 and TRBJ1-5; the match to TRBD1 covers 8 bases. The CDR3 extends over 18 amino acids. The V segment lost 0 bases and the J segment 2 bases; nucleotides outside the gene matches: 9. The germline V gene has CDR1 LGHNA and CDR2 YSLEER. Here the CDR3 DNA reads TGCGCCAGCAGCCAAGATGCATTCGCGGGACAGGGCAATCAGCCCCAGCATTTT. This encodes CASSQDAFAGQGNQPQHF.